These T cell receptor beta chains were read from a single sample in a study of beta chain features in type 1 diabetes. Produced via immunoSEQ multiplex PCR; TCRdb's table is partial and in-frame only. The sample consists of around 100,000 clones, 25% to 35% of them appearing once. The sample was central memory CD4+ T cells from blood. Receptor source: a woman aged 18-35 years with type 1 diabetes. Both conserved end residues are part of each CDR3. A D gene is named only where the DNA matches it firmly. The size of a clone is reported for some rows only, either as once, few or many, or as a class for expanded clones.

len	v_gene	j_gene	d_gene	abundance	CDR3nt	CDR3aa
16	TRBV18	TRBJ1-1	.	.	TGTGCCAGCTCACCACCGAGCCTAGCTATGAACACTGAAGCTTTCTTT	CASSPPSLAMNTEAFF
14	TRBV6-1	TRBJ1-4	.	.	TGTGCCAGCAGCGATCAGGGTGAGGACGAAAAACTGTTTTTT	CASSDQGEDEKLFF
14	TRBV5-1	TRBJ2-3	.	.	TGCGCCAGCAGCTTACGGACAGACACAGATACGCAGTATTTT	CASSLRTDTDTQYF
13	TRBV15	TRBJ2-7	.	.	TGTGCCACCAGACCCCCAGCGGCCTACGAGCAGTACTTC	CATRPPAAYEQYF
14	TRBV29-1	TRBJ1-2	TRBD1	.	TGCAGCGTTTCCCAACAGGGGGCTGGATATGGCTACACCTTC	CSVSQQGAGYGYTF
14	TRBV11-2	TRBJ2-3	TRBD1	.	TGTGCCAGCAGCCGGGACAGGGTCGCAGATACGCAGTATTTT	CASSRDRVADTQYF
11	TRBV6-6	TRBJ2-5	.	.	TGTGCCAGCACCAAAGCGGAGACCCAGTACTTC	CASTKAETQYF
15	TRBV6-1	TRBJ2-7	TRBD2	.	TGTGCCAGCAGTCCCCTGACTAGCGGGAACTACGAGCAGTACTTC	CASSPLTSGNYEQYF
13	TRBV5-6	TRBJ1-2	.	few	TGTGCCAGCAGCTTGGAAGGGGGTTATGGCTACACCTTC	CASSLEGGYGYTF
16	TRBV15	TRBJ1-5	TRBD1	few	TGTGCCACCAGCACTGGACAGGGGGCGAACTTTCAGCCCCAGCATTTT	CATSTGQGANFQPQHF
14	TRBV7-8	TRBJ2-5	.	once	TGTGCCAGCAGCTTACGTAGGGGTGAAGAGACCCAGTACTTC	CASSLRRGEETQYF
15	TRBV7-2	TRBJ2-3	TRBD2	.	TGTGCCAGCAGCTTACGAGCGGGACTCACAGATACGCAGTATTTT	CASSLRAGLTDTQYF
13	TRBV7-2	TRBJ2-5	.	.	TGTGCCAGCAGCTCCACTATCCCCAGCGGTTCGTACTTC	CASSSTIPSGSYF
17	TRBV27	TRBJ1-1	.	.	TGTGCCAGCAGCCCCCCCCCTAGCGGCGGGGTTTGGAGTGAAGCTTTCTTT	CASSPPPSGGVWSEAFF
18	TRBV12-5	TRBJ2-5	TRBD2	many	TGTGCTAGTGGTTCGTCCCCCAGGCGGGAGGGCCCGGAAGAGACCCAGTACTTC	CASGSSPRREGPEETQYF
14	TRBV11-2	TRBJ1-4	.	few	TGTGCCAGCAGCTTAGGGACAGTTAATGAAAAACTGTTTTTT	CASSLGTVNEKLFF
16	TRBV12-2	TRBJ2-3	.	few	TGTGCAAGTCGCTTCCCCCAGTATCCTAGCACAGATACGCAGTATTTT	CASRFPQYPSTDTQYF
16	TRBV11-2	TRBJ2-3	TRBD2	few	TGTGCCAGCAGCCAGAGGACTAGCGGGATGGTAGATACGCAGTATTTT	CASSQRTSGMVDTQYF
16	TRBV5-1	TRBJ2-1	TRBD2	.	TGCGCCAGCAGCTTTACGGTACTAGCGGGAGGGGATGAGCAGTTCTTC	CASSFTVLAGGDEQFF
14	TRBV7-9	TRBJ2-1	TRBD2	.	TGTGCCAGCAGGTTTCTAGCGGGAGGGAATGAGCAGTTCTTC	CASRFLAGGNEQFF
15	TRBV9	TRBJ1-1	.	.	TGTGCCAGCAGCGTAGAGGGGCGGAGGAACACTGAAGCTTTCTTT	CASSVEGRRNTEAFF
15	TRBV5-4	TRBJ2-1	TRBD2	few	TGTGCCAGCAGCCCGACTAGCGTAACCTACAATGAGCAGTTCTTC	CASSPTSVTYNEQFF
13	TRBV19	TRBJ1-1	TRBD1	few	TGTGCCAGTAGTATTCAGGGGGGTACTGAAGCTTTCTTT	CASSIQGGTEAFF
13	TRBV30	TRBJ1-4	.	few	TGTGCCTGGAGTACAGCCCGAAATGAAAAACTGTTTTTT	CAWSTARNEKLFF
14	TRBV2	TRBJ1-2	TRBD1	.	TGTGCCAGCACAGGAGACAGGGGGTTTTATGGCTACACCTTC	CASTGDRGFYGYTF
13	TRBV4-2	TRBJ2-1	.	few	TGTGCCAGCAGCCAAGATAGAGCGGGTGAGCAGTTCTTC	CASSQDRAGEQFF
14	TRBV11-3	TRBJ2-5	TRBD1	.	TGTGCCAGCAGCCGGACAGGGAAACGGGAGACCCAGTACTTC	CASSRTGKRETQYF
13	TRBV27	TRBJ1-2	TRBD1	.	TGTGCCAGCAGCCTCCAGGGGGCGGATGGCTACACCTTC	CASSLQGADGYTF
13	TRBV18	TRBJ2-7	.	few	TGTGCCAGCTCACCACCGAGCTCCTACGAGCAGTACTTC	CASSPPSSYEQYF
18	TRBV2	TRBJ1-5	TRBD1	many	TGTGCCACCCAGGGGGGACAGGGGGTCTCGGGAGGCAATCAGCCCCAGCATTTT	CATQGGQGVSGGNQPQHF
16	TRBV6-1	TRBJ2-5	TRBD2	.	TGTGCCAGCAGTGAAGCGGATTTAGCGGGAGCCGAGACCCAGTACTTC	CASSEADLAGAETQYF
14	TRBV28	TRBJ2-2	.	few	TGTGCCAGCAGTTCCCCCCCCAGCACCGGGGAGCTGTTTTTT	CASSSPPSTGELFF
14	TRBV9	TRBJ2-1	TRBD2	.	TGTGCCAGCAGCGTAACTAGCGGGATTAATGAGCAGTTCTTC	CASSVTSGINEQFF
15	TRBV19	TRBJ1-5	TRBD1	.	TGTGCCAGTAGACCCGGGACAGGTCTAAGTCAGCCCCAGCATTTT	CASRPGTGLSQPQHF
16	TRBV9	TRBJ2-3	.	.	TGTGCCAGCAGCGTCAGCGGGACAATATTCACAGATACGCAGTATTTT	CASSVSGTIFTDTQYF
13	TRBV27	TRBJ2-5	.	few	TGTGCCAGCAGTTTGCGGGGTTTAGAGACCCAGTACTTC	CASSLRGLETQYF
16	TRBV2	TRBJ2-5	.	few	TGTGCCAGCAGTGCAGCACTAGTTCCCGGTTCAGAGACCCAGTACTTC	CASSAALVPGSETQYF
12	TRBV18	TRBJ2-2	.	.	TGTGCCAGCTCACCACCTTACGGGGAGCTGTTTTTT	CASSPPYGELFF
16	TRBV7-9	TRBJ2-5	TRBD2	.	TGTGCCAGCAGCCCAAGCCGCGGGAGGAGTGGGGGGACCCAGTACTTC	CASSPSRGRSGGTQYF
15	TRBV28	TRBJ1-1	.	.	TGTGCCAGCAGTTTACCCACACAGGGATCGACTGAAGCTTTCTTT	CASSLPTQGSTEAFF
14	TRBV7-6	TRBJ2-2	.	.	TGTGCCAGCAAACTACAGGAGAACACCGGGGAGCTGTTTTTT	CASKLQENTGELFF
15	TRBV30	TRBJ1-2	TRBD1	.	TGTGCCTGGAGTGTGGCAGGGGGGAATAACTATGGCTACACCTTC	CAWSVAGGNNYGYTF
16	TRBV2	TRBJ2-5	TRBD2	few	TGTGCCAGCAGCGCTGATAGCGGGAGGGTGGGAGAGACCCAGTACTTC	CASSADSGRVGETQYF
11	TRBV6-1	TRBJ1-1	.	.	TGTGCCAGCAGTGAACTCATCGGAGCTTTCTTT	CASSELIGAFF
17	TRBV28	TRBJ1-1	TRBD1	.	TGTGCCAGCAGTTTAACCAGGACAGGGTCGGATACCACTGAAGCTTTCTTT	CASSLTRTGSDTTEAFF
14	TRBV6-1	TRBJ1-5	TRBD1	.	TGTGCCAGCAGTGAATACAGGGGACCTCAGCCCCAGCATTTT	CASSEYRGPQPQHF
12	TRBV2	TRBJ1-1	.	.	TGTGCCAGCAGTGAAGTGGCCACTGAAGCTTTCTTT	CASSEVATEAFF
15	TRBV5-1	TRBJ1-2	.	.	TGCGCCAGCAGATACAATGACAAGCAGGGCTATGGCTACACCTTC	CASRYNDKQGYGYTF
14	TRBV5-1	TRBJ2-1	TRBD1	few	TGCGCCAGCAGCCTGCATACAGGGGTCAATGAGCAGTTCTTC	CASSLHTGVNEQFF
13	TRBV10-1	TRBJ1-1	TRBD1	once	TGCGCCAGCAGTGACAGGGGGGCGACTGAAGCTTTCTTT	CASSDRGATEAFF
11	TRBV30	TRBJ2-1	.	few	TGTGCCTGGTCCGTATACAATGAGCAGTTCTTC	CAWSVYNEQFF
12	TRBV28	TRBJ2-1	TRBD2	.	TGTGCCAGCAGGCATACTAGCGGGAGTACCTTCTTC	CASRHTSGSTFF